The 5 T cell receptor beta chains listed next were all sequenced from one sample in a study of T cell responses to AZD1222 COVID-19 vaccine. Clones were read by immunoSEQ multiplex PCR, and TCRdb kept only the in-frame ones, dropping some. The sample has fewer than 130,000 clones; around 81% are singletons. The source was peripheral blood, collected on day 0 of AZD1222 vaccination. Receptors originate from an adult in good health.

This chain connects TRBV27 to TRBJ2-7, with no clear D. The CDR3 loop spans 11 amino acids. Trimming stripped 6 bases from V and 3 bases from J, with 6 bases between. Germline lookup yields CDR1 MNHEY and CDR2 SMNVEV (reference sequence). For the CDR3, the DNA is TGTGCCAGCAGGAGCATCTACGAGCAGTACTTC. This encodes CASRSIYEQYF.

The V and J genes are TRBV18 and TRBJ2-3; D could derive from TRBD1 or TRBD2 (5 bases each). The CDR3 covers 15 residues. Trimming stripped 6 bases from V and 2 bases from J, with 15 bases between. Germline V CDR1 and CDR2: KGHSH, LQKENI. CDR3 amino acids: CASSLSIGATDTQYF. As DNA, the CDR3 is TGTGCCAGCTCCCTCTCAATCGGGGCCACAGATACGCAGTATTTT.

V and J are TRBV4-1 and TRBJ1-1, with D perhaps matching TRBD1 (6 bases). Germline lookup yields CDR1 MGHRA and CDR2 YSYEKL. The V end lost 1 base, the J end lost 6 bases, and 18 bases lay between the germline ends. CDR3 length: 16 residues. The CDR3 reads CASSQVLSQGRAEAFF. The CDR3 DNA follows: TGCGCCAGCAGCCAAGTCCTCTCACAGGGCCGGGCTGAAGCTTTCTTT.

The V call is TRBV30, the J call TRBJ1-5; 8 bases are shared with TRBD1. The germline V gene has CDR1 GTSNPN and CDR2 SVGIG (reference sequence). With 0 bases clipped from V and 2 bases from J, the junction kept 3 bases outside the gene matches. The CDR3 consists of 15 residues. CDR3: CAWSVQGGGNQPQHF. DNA of the CDR3: TGTGCCTGGAGTGTACAGGGGGGGGGCAATCAGCCCCAGCATTTT.

The V and J genes are TRBV7-2 and TRBJ2-7; 10 bases align to TRBD1. CDR1 and CDR2 (germline): SGHTA, FQGNSA. The V gene end was trimmed by 6 bases and the J gene end by 4 bases; junction bases not matched to a gene: 6. This CDR3 comprises 14 residues. Here the CDR3 DNA reads TGTGCCAGCAGGACGACAGGGGGCGCGTACGAGCAGTACTTC. Its protein product is CASRTTGGAYEQYF.